This T cell receptor (beta chain) was sequenced in a study of radiotherapy plus CTLA-4 blockade in lung cancer listed by TCRdb under 2018. General notes on the study: Objective responses were observed in more than 15% of enrolled patients, and disease control was achieved in less than 40%. The investigation overall reported the following: The strongest predictors of response, as reported, were early dynamic changes in blood T cell clones along with a rise in serum interferon-beta after radiation. After treatment with radiotherapy and ipilimumab, TCR clones that originated in tumors expanded in peripheral blood.

The library was built by means of the immunoSEQ multiplex PCR assay. TCRdb limited this immuneACCESS table to in-frame rearrangements with V and J called. A share of clones is missing; checked studies link under half to unresolved V genes, and the rest is unexplained. The sample contains 80,000 to 95,000 clones, around 83% of them found a single time. Together, the top ten hold 0.75% to 1% of the sample. For this clone: Its antigen has not been determined. It has no much larger one-base neighbor in the sample; base qualities were not kept.

The germline V gene specifies SGHRS as CDR1 and YFSETQ as CDR2. Deletion took 4 bases off V and 1 base off J, with a span of 17 bases between the germline ends. There are 16 amino acids in the CDR3, from cysteine to phenylalanine inclusive. The retained sequence is limited to the CDR3, 48 bases, with the frame set at the first base. The study evaluated CTLA-4 blockade (ipilimumab) given together with focal radiation therapy in patients who had chemo-refractory metastatic non-small-cell lung cancer. This receptor was identified in a human donor with non-small cell lung cancer who had stable disease on radiotherapy plus ipilimumab. The rearranged segments are TRBV5-1 and TRBJ1-1, with a tentative D gene TRBD1 over 5 matching bases. This specimen consisted of peripheral blood, obtained from a patient treated with radiotherapy plus ipilimumab. The DNA sequence is given as TGCGCCAGCAGCGCCGACACGGGGGGGACGAACACTGAAGCTTTCTTT. Protein translation: CASSADTGGTNTEAFF. The entire variable domain, with the stretches around the CDR3 drawn from the reference TRBV5-1 and TRBJ1-1 proteins, is KAGVTQTPRYLIKTRGQQVTLSCSPISGHRSVSWYQQTPGQGLQFLFEYFSETQRNKGNFPGRFSGRQFSNSRSEMNVSTLELGDSALYLCASSADTGGTNTEAFFGQGTRLTVV.